Listed below are T cell receptor beta chains from one sample, sequenced in a study of T cells in Graves' hyperthyroidism and ophthalmopathy. TCRdb re-derived calls from the multiplex PCR reads in MiXCR, one entry per CDR3 protein. The profile shows some 770,000 distinct CDR3 sequences, about 17% of them singletons. Sequences were obtained from blood. These TCRs come from a man aged 18 to 35 with Graves' hyperthyroidism. The CDR3 runs from the conserved cysteine through the conserved F or W. The order of the fields is V gene, D gene, clone size, J gene, CDR3 DNA, CDR3 protein. A D gene is named only where the DNA matches it firmly. Part of the rows lack a size; the others show once, few, many or a class for expanded clones.

>TRBV24-1|NA|many|TRBJ1-1
TGTGCCACCAGTCTGACGGGGCGCGAGTCTGAAGCTTTCTTT
CATSLTGRESEAFF
>TRBV6-1|TRBD1|few|TRBJ2-7
TGTGCCAGCAGTTTACCGGGACAGATGAAAAGTCCCCAATCCTACGAGCAGTACTTC
CASSLPGQMKSPQSYEQYF
>TRBV2|NA|NA|TRBJ2-1
TGTGCCAGCAGCAGCCAGACTAAAGAGCAGTTCTTC
CASSSQTKEQFF
>TRBV12-3/TRBV12-4|TRBD1|few|TRBJ1-1
TGTGCCAGCAGTTTCCGCCAGGGGGGTACTGAAGCTTTCTTT
CASSFRQGGTEAFF
>TRBV3-1|TRBD2|few|TRBJ2-1
TGTGCCAGCAGCCTGAGGACGGGAGGGCCGAGAAGTGAGCAGTTCTTC
CASSLRTGGPRSEQFF
>TRBV28|TRBD2|many|TRBJ2-3
TGTGCCAGCAGTTATACTAGCGGGGGCACAGATACGCAGTATTTT
CASSYTSGGTDTQYF
>TRBV30|NA|many|TRBJ2-3
TGTGCCTGGACTCGTGTGTTTCCCACAGATACGCAGTATTTT
CAWTRVFPTDTQYF
>TRBV12-3/TRBV12-4|NA|NA|TRBJ1-5
TGTGCCAGCAGTTTAGGGGGCTTGCATCAGCCCCAGCATTTT
CASSLGGLHQPQHF
>TRBV7-9|TRBD2|NA|TRBJ2-5
TGTGCCAGCAGCCTCTGGGGCGGGAGATTCGCAGAGACCCAGTACTTC
CASSLWGGRFAETQYF
>TRBV28|NA|NA|TRBJ1-5
TGTGCCAGCAGTTTAGGCAAAAGCAATCAGCCCCAGCATTTT
CASSLGKSNQPQHF
>TRBV19|TRBD1|few|TRBJ1-4
TGTGCCAGTAGCCTCACCGGGACAGGGAACGGTAATGAAAAACTGTTTTTT
CASSLTGTGNGNEKLFF
>TRBV6-2/TRBV6-3|TRBD2|NA|TRBJ2-2
TGTGCCAGCCGGGCTAGCCTAGCGGGAGGGAACACCGGGGAGCTGTTTTTT
CASRASLAGGNTGELFF
>TRBV6-1|NA|few|TRBJ1-2
TGTGCCAGCAGAGGGGTTTGGAAACAGGACTATGGCTACACCTTC
CASRGVWKQDYGYTF
>TRBV20-1|TRBD2|NA|TRBJ2-4
TGCAGTGCCCCCCGGGGACTAGCGGGAGGGGAGGCCAAAAACATTCAGTACTTC
CSAPRGLAGGEAKNIQYF
>TRBV7-2|NA|many|TRBJ2-3
TGTGCCAGCAGCTTCATTTTGCCCTCAGGCACAGATACGCAGTATTTT
CASSFILPSGTDTQYF
>TRBV6-1|NA|many|TRBJ2-3
TGTGCCAGTAGCCGTGTGGGGACAGATACGCAGTATTTT
CASSRVGTDTQYF
>TRBV10-3|NA|NA|TRBJ2-6
TGTGCCATCAGTGAGTCGAATCCGGGCTCTGGGGCCAACGTCCTGACTTTC
CAISESNPGSGANVLTF
>TRBV6-1|NA|many|TRBJ2-5
TGTGCCAGCAACGACAGGTTTCAGCATGAGACCCAGTACTTC
CASNDRFQHETQYF
>TRBV3-1|NA|many|TRBJ1-5
TGTGCCAGCAGCCAGCTGACCTTTAGCAATCAGCCCCAGCATTTT
CASSQLTFSNQPQHF
>TRBV19|TRBD1|NA|TRBJ1-3
TGTGCCAGTAGACCGACAGGGGAGCGTGGAAACACCATATATTTT
CASRPTGERGNTIYF
>TRBV19|TRBD2|NA|TRBJ2-1
TGTGCCAGTAGTATGGGTGGGAGGGCCTCCTACAATGAGCAGTTCTTC
CASSMGGRASYNEQFF
>TRBV20-1|TRBD1|many|TRBJ2-5
TGCAGTGCTAGAGCTGACAGGGCCCAAGAGACCCAGTACTTC
CSARADRAQETQYF
>TRBV24-1|NA|many|TRBJ2-7
TGTGCCACCAGTGATCCCACCCAGGGCGGGTACCTCTTATGCGAGCAGTACTTC
CATSDPTQGGYLLCEQYF
>TRBV5-1|NA|NA|TRBJ2-1
TGCGCCAGCAGCTTGTACCGGGAGCGTAACAATGAGCAGTTCTTC
CASSLYRERNNEQFF
>TRBV12-3/TRBV12-4|NA|NA|TRBJ2-6
TGTGCCAGCACCTTCGGGAGCTCTGGGGCCAACGTCCCGACTTTC
CASTFGSSGANVPTF
>TRBV6-5|NA|NA|TRBJ2-2
TGTGCCAGCAGTTACCTCCGGGGCACCGGGGAGCTGTTTTTT
CASSYLRGTGELFF
>TRBV28|NA|many|TRBJ2-1
TGTGCCAGCAGTTTACGTTACAGGGTCTCATCGTCTTCCCTCGACTCCTACAATGAGCAGTTCTTC
CASSLRYRVSSSSLDSYNEQFF
>TRBV12-3/TRBV12-4|TRBD1|many|TRBJ2-5
TGTGCCAGCACCCTGGACAGGGGCGGGGAGACCCAGTACTTC
CASTLDRGGETQYF
>TRBV6-2/TRBV6-3|TRBD2|many|TRBJ2-5
TGTGCCAGCAGTTACCACGGACTAGCGGGTCAAGAGACCCAGTACTTC
CASSYHGLAGQETQYF
>TRBV6-1|TRBD2|many|TRBJ2-3
TGTGCCAGCAGTCGAAGTTGGACTAGCGGGAGCACAGATACGCAGTATTTT
CASSRSWTSGSTDTQYF
>TRBV19|TRBD1|NA|TRBJ1-5
TGTGCCAGTAGCCTACAGGGGCCCAACCATCAGCCCCAGCATTTT
CASSLQGPNHQPQHF
>TRBV10-3|NA|few|TRBJ2-6
TGTGCCATCAGTTCCGTCGAGGAAGCCGTCCTGACTTTC
CAISSVEEAVLTF
>TRBV7-9|TRBD2|many|TRBJ2-7
TGTGCCAGCAGCTTAGCGGGAGGGCCGAAGGAGCAGTACTTC
CASSLAGGPKEQYF
>TRBV27|NA|many|TRBJ2-5
TGTGCCAGCAGTTTCACACAGACAGGACAAGAGACCCAGTACTTC
CASSFTQTGQETQYF
>TRBV20-1|TRBD2|NA|TRBJ2-7
TGCAGTGCACGGACCCCAGGGGGCCTAGCGGGAGTCGCAAGCTCCTACGAGCAGTACTTC
CSARTPGGLAGVASSYEQYF
>TRBV4-1|TRBD2|NA|TRBJ2-2
TGCGCCAGCAGCCGATTTGGGTTGACTAGCTTCAACACCGGGGAGCTGTTTTTT
CASSRFGLTSFNTGELFF
>TRBV29-1|NA|NA|TRBJ1-1
TGCAGCGCCACCCGGGGGAGCAACACTGAAGCTTTCTTT
CSATRGSNTEAFF
>TRBV7-9|TRBD1|few|TRBJ1-2
TGTGCCAGCAGCTTAGGGGACAGGAGGGGCTACACCTTC
CASSLGDRRGYTF
>TRBV20-1|NA|many|TRBJ1-4
TGCAGTCCCCGACCGCCTCTCGGTGAAAAACTGTTTTTT
CSPRPPLGEKLFF
>TRBV20-1|NA|NA|TRBJ2-3
TGCAGTGCCCAATCGGCTAGAGGCACAGATACGCAGTATTTT
CSAQSARGTDTQYF
>TRBV9|NA|few|TRBJ1-2
TGTGCCAGCAGCGTAGGAGCTTCTAGCTATGGCTACACCTTC
CASSVGASSYGYTF
>TRBV28|NA|many|TRBJ2-7
TGTGCCAGCAGTTTATCCCCAGGGTCTAGATACGAGCAGTACTTC
CASSLSPGSRYEQYF
>TRBV6-2/TRBV6-3|TRBD1|few|TRBJ2-1
TGTGCCAGCAGTTACGGGACAGAGTACAATGAGCAGTTCTTC
CASSYGTEYNEQFF
>TRBV6-1|NA|NA|TRBJ2-4
TGTGCCAGCAGCTGGGATTGGGAAAACATTCAGTACTTC
CASSWDWENIQYF